The rows below give T cell receptor beta chains drawn from one sample of a study of T cell repertoires in cytomegalovirus infection. Their antigen targets remain unknown. TCRdb called the reads again in MiXCR, with one record for every CDR3 protein. Of about 920,000 distinct CDR3 sequences listed, around 29% are singletons. This material consisted of cultured CD8+ T cells from PBMCs, taken from culture after CMV antigen stimulation. The receptors stem from a human donor in good health (CMV status not recorded). Some clones in this sample may be carry-over from other donors' samples. The CDR3 runs from the conserved cysteine through the conserved F or W. Each record gives: J gene, V gene, CDR3 protein.

j_gene: TRBJ2-5; v_gene: TRBV7-9; CDR3aa: CASSFPGAEQETQYF
j_gene: TRBJ1-5; v_gene: TRBV7-9; CDR3aa: CASSPGELISNQPQHF
j_gene: TRBJ1-4; v_gene: TRBV12-3/TRBV12-4; CDR3aa: CASSRGTGVENEKLFF
j_gene: TRBJ1-2; v_gene: TRBV6-2/TRBV6-3; CDR3aa: CASRPAFDRRYGYTF
j_gene: TRBJ2-1; v_gene: TRBV7-6; CDR3aa: CASSPLGGPFYNEQFF
j_gene: TRBJ2-3; v_gene: TRBV27; CDR3aa: CASSQTSGGEITDTQYF
j_gene: TRBJ2-3; v_gene: TRBV7-4; CDR3aa: CASSLEGFLDTQYF
j_gene: TRBJ2-5; v_gene: TRBV9; CDR3aa: CASSAGGRGHETQYF
j_gene: TRBJ2-7; v_gene: TRBV7-8; CDR3aa: CASSSGVSTYYEQYF
j_gene: TRBJ1-1; v_gene: TRBV4-1; CDR3aa: CASSQVTGTNTEAFF
j_gene: TRBJ1-1; v_gene: TRBV25-1; CDR3aa: CASSEQSGFTEAFF
j_gene: TRBJ2-3; v_gene: TRBV4-3; CDR3aa: CASSQERQAVFTDTQYF
j_gene: TRBJ2-3; v_gene: TRBV6-5; CDR3aa: CASSYVRDGTGRIDTQYF
j_gene: TRBJ1-2; v_gene: TRBV19; CDR3aa: CASSRFGQGTNYGYTF
j_gene: TRBJ1-2; v_gene: TRBV19; CDR3aa: CASRTRASEDYGYTF
j_gene: TRBJ2-3; v_gene: TRBV6-5; CDR3aa: CASSYSGDSGGSSDTQYF
j_gene: TRBJ2-7; v_gene: TRBV28; CDR3aa: CASHSEIRRAYEQYF
j_gene: TRBJ2-1; v_gene: TRBV5-8; CDR3aa: CASSTYSILYNEQFF
j_gene: TRBJ1-1; v_gene: TRBV5-6; CDR3aa: CASSFSGPLMNTEAFF
j_gene: TRBJ1-1; v_gene: TRBV6-2/TRBV6-3; CDR3aa: CASSYTAREAFF
j_gene: TRBJ1-1; v_gene: TRBV28; CDR3aa: CASSLSHLNTEAFF
j_gene: TRBJ2-1; v_gene: TRBV7-9; CDR3aa: CASSPGQGFYNEQFF
j_gene: TRBJ2-6; v_gene: TRBV10-3; CDR3aa: CAITEYGSGANVLTF
j_gene: TRBJ1-2; v_gene: TRBV6-6; CDR3aa: CASRPRGQAYGYTF
j_gene: TRBJ2-2; v_gene: TRBV27; CDR3aa: CASSTGGAGGELFF
j_gene: TRBJ1-1; v_gene: TRBV12-3/TRBV12-4; CDR3aa: CASSLPGEGAVNTEAFF
j_gene: TRBJ1-3; v_gene: TRBV27; CDR3aa: CASSFSGFGNTIYF
j_gene: TRBJ2-7; v_gene: TRBV6-1; CDR3aa: CASSPTGEYEQYF
j_gene: TRBJ1-1; v_gene: TRBV4-1; CDR3aa: CASSQASMGNTEAFF
j_gene: TRBJ1-5; v_gene: TRBV2; CDR3aa: CASSEIGSPNQPQHF
j_gene: TRBJ2-1; v_gene: TRBV6-8; CDR3aa: CASSYKVDNEQFF
j_gene: TRBJ2-5; v_gene: TRBV7-8; CDR3aa: CASTLSRETQYF
j_gene: TRBJ2-3; v_gene: TRBV27; CDR3aa: CASSLYPMRGRTDTQYF
j_gene: TRBJ1-1; v_gene: TRBV7-9; CDR3aa: CASSSPLRGVEAFF
j_gene: TRBJ1-5; v_gene: TRBV12-3/TRBV12-4; CDR3aa: CASSLGDRYNQPQHF
j_gene: TRBJ2-3; v_gene: TRBV5-6; CDR3aa: CASSPFYRTGATDTQYF
j_gene: TRBJ1-5; v_gene: TRBV7-2; CDR3aa: CASSLKGAHQPQHF
j_gene: TRBJ1-1; v_gene: TRBV5-1; CDR3aa: CASGLDRANTEAFF
j_gene: TRBJ2-2; v_gene: TRBV19; CDR3aa: CASSAQGVAGELFF
j_gene: TRBJ2-6; v_gene: TRBV5-1; CDR3aa: CASSFPVAQTGANVLTF
j_gene: TRBJ2-2; v_gene: TRBV19; CDR3aa: CASTSRNTGELFF
j_gene: TRBJ2-3; v_gene: TRBV4-1; CDR3aa: CASSQELPGAGNTDTQYF
j_gene: TRBJ2-5; v_gene: TRBV12-3/TRBV12-4; CDR3aa: CASSSTGDSGGYVRETQYF
j_gene: TRBJ1-2; v_gene: TRBV6-2/TRBV6-3; CDR3aa: CASSLDGLFYGYTF
j_gene: TRBJ2-2; v_gene: TRBV11-2; CDR3aa: CASSHDSLPAVGGIAGELFF
j_gene: TRBJ2-2; v_gene: TRBV12-5; CDR3aa: CASGLVSTGYTGELFF
j_gene: TRBJ2-2; v_gene: TRBV7-8; CDR3aa: CASSFPGGAETGELFF
j_gene: TRBJ2-3; v_gene: TRBV5-4; CDR3aa: CASTPGYTDTQYF
j_gene: TRBJ1-2; v_gene: TRBV5-6; CDR3aa: CASTRQKGLVYGYTF
j_gene: TRBJ2-5; v_gene: TRBV28; CDR3aa: CASSFPRAGHPAYF
j_gene: TRBJ2-7; v_gene: TRBV7-2; CDR3aa: CASSPVGSYEQYF
j_gene: TRBJ2-1; v_gene: TRBV28; CDR3aa: CASSLPQGALNNEQFF
j_gene: TRBJ1-5; v_gene: TRBV25-1; CDR3aa: CASSELWDQPQHF
j_gene: TRBJ2-1; v_gene: TRBV3-1; CDR3aa: CASSQGDSSPNEQFF
j_gene: TRBJ2-1; v_gene: TRBV5-8; CDR3aa: CASSLVAKGNEQFF
j_gene: TRBJ2-2; v_gene: TRBV7-2; CDR3aa: CASSRDSRGELFF
j_gene: TRBJ2-7; v_gene: TRBV13; CDR3aa: CASSPGTTHEQYF